These T cell receptor beta chains were read from a single sample in a study of T cell responses to AZD1222 COVID-19 vaccine. The repertoire was sequenced with immunoSEQ multiplex PCR; TCRdb's copy has only in-frame clones and lacks some. Of about 160,000 clones in the sample, over 80% were seen once. The specimen was peripheral blood, collected on day 0 of AZD1222 vaccination. The receptor set was obtained from an adult in good health. The CDR3 runs from the conserved cysteine through the conserved F or W. D genes are given only for firm matches. A clone size is listed for some rows: how often the clone was seen (once, few, many), or a class if it is expanded.

v_call,j_call,clone_size,d_call,cdr3_nt,cdr3_aa
TRBV10-3,TRBJ1-1,NA,NA,TGTGCCATCAGTGAGTCACGAGGGAGCTTAGCTTTCTTT,CAISESRGSLAFF
TRBV30,TRBJ1-2,NA,NA,TGTGCCTGGAGTGTCGGCAGGGTGCATGGCTACACCTTC,CAWSVGRVHGYTF
TRBV6-5,TRBJ2-7,NA,TRBD2,TGTGCCAGCAGGGGGACTAGCGCTCCCTACGAGCAGTACTTC,CASRGTSAPYEQYF
TRBV30,TRBJ1-3,NA,NA,TGTGCCCAGGACAAGACTTACGGAAACACCATATATTTT,CAQDKTYGNTIYF
TRBV7-9,TRBJ2-5,NA,NA,TGTGCCAGCAGCTTTTGGGCAGGGCAAGAGACCCAGTACTTC,CASSFWAGQETQYF
TRBV27,TRBJ1-5,NA,NA,TGTGCCAGCAGTTTAACAAGGTTTGGGGGCAATCAGCCCCAGCATTTT,CASSLTRFGGNQPQHF
TRBV28,TRBJ1-6,NA,NA,TGTGCCAGCAGCCCCAGGGGAAATTCACCCCTCCACTTT,CASSPRGNSPLHF
TRBV27,TRBJ2-3,NA,NA,TGTGCCAGCAGCAGGCAGGGGACCACAGATACGCAGTATTTT,CASSRQGTTDTQYF
TRBV15,TRBJ2-2,once,TRBD2,TGTGCCACTCAAGCGGGAGAATGGGGTAGCACCGGGGAGCTGTTTTTT,CATQAGEWGSTGELFF
TRBV10-1,TRBJ2-1,NA,NA,TGCGCCAGCAGTGAGACAGGGTCCAATGAGCAGTTCTTC,CASSETGSNEQFF
TRBV7-8,TRBJ2-3,NA,NA,TGTGCCAGCAGCCACTCCGTAGTTGAATCGACAGATACGCAGTATTTT,CASSHSVVESTDTQYF
TRBV6-5,TRBJ1-1,NA,NA,TGTGCCAGCAATCTATCAGGGAGGGGAAAAACTGAAGCTTTCTTT,CASNLSGRGKTEAFF
TRBV6-2/TRBV6-3,TRBJ2-3,NA,TRBD2,TGTGCCAGCAGTTATGGGCGGGGGGGCACAGATACGCAGTATTTT,CASSYGRGGTDTQYF
TRBV19,TRBJ2-1,NA,NA,TGTGCCAGTAGTCCAAATGTCGGTGAGCAGTTCTTC,CASSPNVGEQFF
TRBV5-1,TRBJ2-5,NA,TRBD2,TGCGCCAGCAGCGAACCTAGCGGGGGGGCCGCCGTTCTTTTGGAGACCCAGTACTTC,CASSEPSGGAAVLLETQYF
TRBV6-5,TRBJ2-7,NA,NA,TGTGCCAGCAGTTACTCGCGTTTGTTGGGCGAGCAGTACTTC,CASSYSRLLGEQYF
TRBV15,TRBJ1-1,NA,NA,TGTGCCACCAGCAGAGACAGGGGAGGGGAAGCTTTCTTT,CATSRDRGGEAFF
TRBV6-2/TRBV6-3,TRBJ1-1,NA,TRBD1,TGTGCCAGCAGTTACTCCAGGGGGCTGTTCACTGAAGCTTTCTTT,CASSYSRGLFTEAFF
TRBV7-2,TRBJ1-2,NA,NA,TGTGCCAGCAGCCACCAAGGGACGTCTAGGGCTAACTATGGCTACACCTTC,CASSHQGTSRANYGYTF
TRBV19,TRBJ2-2,NA,NA,TGTGCCAGTGAAGGAATCGGGGGCACCGGGGAGCTGTTTTTT,CASEGIGGTGELFF
TRBV6-1,TRBJ1-5,NA,NA,TGTGCCAGCAGTGACCCCCGGAAGGGGGGCAGCAATCAGCCCCAGCATTTT,CASSDPRKGGSNQPQHF
TRBV18,TRBJ1-1,NA,NA,TGTGCCAGCTCACCAGGTGGACGGGCCCTTGGGGACACTGAAGCTTTCTTT,CASSPGGRALGDTEAFF
TRBV5-8,TRBJ1-1,few,TRBD1,TGTGCCAGCAGCTCTTGGACAGGAAATATGAACACTGAAGCTTTCTTT,CASSSWTGNMNTEAFF
TRBV7-9,TRBJ1-2,NA,NA,TGTGCCAGCAGCTTAGGGCCCAGGAAGATTTTCTATGGCTACACCTTC,CASSLGPRKIFYGYTF
TRBV29-1,TRBJ1-1,NA,TRBD1,TGCAGCGTTATACAGGGGGGATGGACTGAAGCTTTCTTT,CSVIQGGWTEAFF
TRBV15,TRBJ1-2,NA,TRBD1,TGTGCCACCAGCAGAGATCTCCCTGGACAGGGGGCTGGCTATGGCTACACCTTC,CATSRDLPGQGAGYGYTF
TRBV7-3,TRBJ2-1,once,TRBD2,TGTGCCAGCAGCCCTGACTGGACTAGCGGGGGGAAGTTCTTC,CASSPDWTSGGKFF
TRBV19,TRBJ1-5,NA,NA,TGTGCCAGTAGTATAGGGGGGGATCGGCAGCCCCAGCATTTT,CASSIGGDRQPQHF
TRBV28,TRBJ2-7,NA,TRBD1,TGTGCCACCTTTGGTGGACAGGGGTTTTACGAGCAGTACTTC,CATFGGQGFYEQYF
TRBV15,TRBJ1-2,NA,TRBD1,TGTGCCACCAGCAGAGAGTTACAGGGGTCCTATGGCTACACCTTC,CATSRELQGSYGYTF
TRBV29-1,TRBJ1-3,NA,TRBD1,TGCAGCGTTGCCGGGACAGGGGGTACTGGAAACACCATATATTTT,CSVAGTGGTGNTIYF
TRBV6-5,TRBJ1-1,NA,NA,TGTGCCAGCAGGGTCATTCTAGCTTTCTTT,CASRVILAFF
TRBV30,TRBJ1-4,NA,NA,TGTGCCTGGAGTGGGGGGACAACTAATGAAAAACTGTTTTTT,CAWSGGTTNEKLFF
TRBV19,TRBJ1-4,NA,NA,TGTGCCAGTAGTAAGACCGGATTTAATGAAAAACTGTTTTTT,CASSKTGFNEKLFF
TRBV21-1,TRBJ1-1,NA,NA,TGTGCCAGCAGCAAAAGGTCTGATGGAGGAGAGACGGCTCCTTTCTTT,CASSKRSDGGETAPFF
TRBV12-3/TRBV12-4,TRBJ2-7,NA,NA,TGTGCCAGCGGCCTAGCGACCTCCTACGAGCAGTACTTC,CASGLATSYEQYF
TRBV28,TRBJ1-2,NA,NA,TGTGCCAGCAATTTCCTTGGGGGCTATGGCTACACCTTC,CASNFLGGYGYTF
TRBV19,TRBJ2-7,NA,NA,TGTGCCACCGCGGGACGCAGCTACGAGCAGTACTTC,CATAGRSYEQYF
TRBV19,TRBJ2-1,NA,NA,TGTGCCAGTACGCAAAGTCATGGGACGGATACCTACAATGAGCAGTTCTTC,CASTQSHGTDTYNEQFF
TRBV5-1,TRBJ2-2,NA,NA,TGCGCCAGCAGCTTAGCAGGGAGCGCCGGGGAGCTGTTTTTT,CASSLAGSAGELFF
TRBV12-3/TRBV12-4,TRBJ1-2,NA,NA,TGTGCCAGCAGTTTAGCAGGGTATGGCTACACCTTC,CASSLAGYGYTF
TRBV29-1,TRBJ2-3,NA,NA,TGCAGCTCCGTTAGCGGCGAGGATACGCAGTATTTT,CSSVSGEDTQYF
TRBV6-1,TRBJ1-1,many,TRBD1,TGTGCCAGCAGTGAAGCAGGGACAGGGGCGAGGACTGAAGCTTTCTTT,CASSEAGTGARTEAFF
TRBV28,TRBJ1-4,NA,TRBD1,TGTGCCAGCAGTTTAACAGGGGGCCTTGAAAAACTGTTTTTT,CASSLTGGLEKLFF
TRBV4-3,TRBJ2-1,NA,NA,TGCGCCAGCGCCCATACGAGCTCCACCTACAATGAGCAGTTCTTC,CASAHTSSTYNEQFF
TRBV7-2,TRBJ2-7,NA,TRBD2,TGTGCCAGCAGCCCAAGCGGGGGTCCATACGAGCAGTACTTC,CASSPSGGPYEQYF
TRBV7-2,TRBJ2-7,once,NA,TGTGCCAGCAGCTCTTATCCGGGCCGCATCTACGAGCAGTACTTC,CASSSYPGRIYEQYF
TRBV27,TRBJ2-1,NA,TRBD2,TGTGCCAGCAGTTATGGGGGAGGGAACTACAATGAGCAGTTCTTC,CASSYGGGNYNEQFF
TRBV10-2,TRBJ2-5,NA,TRBD2,TGCGCCAGCAGTGATAAGGTAGCGGGGGTGGAGACCCAGTACTTC,CASSDKVAGVETQYF
TRBV30,TRBJ1-2,NA,TRBD1,TGTGCCTGGAGTGCAGGACAGGGATTTGGCTACACCTTC,CAWSAGQGFGYTF
TRBV10-1,TRBJ2-3,NA,NA,TGCGCCAGCAGTGAAATGCTCCGGGGGCATACAGATACGCAGTATTTT,CASSEMLRGHTDTQYF
TRBV6-6,TRBJ2-5,NA,NA,TGTGCCAGCAAGGCAGGCGGGGCGGTGGAGACCCAGTACTTC,CASKAGGAVETQYF
TRBV5-4,TRBJ1-1,NA,NA,TGTGCCAGCAGCTTCGTGGGGAGGACTGAAGCTTTCTTT,CASSFVGRTEAFF
TRBV29-1,TRBJ2-3,NA,NA,TGCAGCGTTGCACCCCTAACAACAGATACGCAGTATTTT,CSVAPLTTDTQYF
TRBV3-1/TRBV3-2,TRBJ2-7,NA,NA,TGTGCCAGCAGCCAAGGGGGACCGCTCCTCTTTCGCGAGCAGTACTTC,CASSQGGPLLFREQYF
TRBV6-2/TRBV6-3,TRBJ2-1,few,NA,TGTGCCAGCAGTTCCCAGACAGTATTTGGCAATGAGCAGTTCTTC,CASSSQTVFGNEQFF
TRBV7-2,TRBJ2-5,NA,TRBD2,TGTGCCAGCAGCTTACAGCGGGGAAGTGTGACCCAGTACTTC,CASSLQRGSVTQYF
TRBV7-2,TRBJ1-5,NA,NA,TGTGCCAGCAGCTTAGGGTTTAGCAATCAGCCCCAGCATTTT,CASSLGFSNQPQHF
TRBV2,TRBJ1-3,NA,NA,TGTGCCAGCAGTCTGCGGGATACGGGGAGCTCTGGAAACACCATATATTTT,CASSLRDTGSSGNTIYF